These 30 T cell receptor beta chains originate from one sample sequenced in a study of cytomegalovirus exposure and HLA in healthy donors. PCR was performed using 60 Vbeta and 13 Jbeta primers. Profiling relied on immunoSEQ multiplex PCR, and the TCRdb table lists in-frame clones only, not all of them. The data show more than 75,000 clones, with 70% to 90% seen just once and 5.6% held by the top ten. Sequenced input: PBMCs. These receptor sequences come from a woman aged 18 to 35 in good health and CMV-seropositive.

The rearrangement uses TRBV2 and TRBJ2-6; D unresolved. The CDR3 has 18 amino acids. Germline V gene sequence: CDR1 SNHLY, CDR2 FYNNEI. Trimming pared 5 bases from V and 1 base from J, leaving 18 bases between. This CDR3 is CASSPLSKSRSGANVLTF. The DNA for the CDR3 is TGTGCCAGCAGTCCCCTTAGCAAGTCTAGGTCTGGGGCCAACGTCCTGACTTTC.

This sequence joins TRBV5-1 and TRBJ2-5, with D hard to call. Per the germline V gene, CDR1 is SGHRS and CDR2 is YFSETQ. The CDR3 runs 15 residues. V was trimmed by 1 base and J by 1 base, leaving 11 bases between them. The CDR3 reads CASSLSGVPQETQYF. The CDR3 DNA follows: TGCGCCAGCAGCTTGTCAGGCGTCCCCCAAGAGACCCAGTACTTC. Drawing the rest from reference TRBV5-1 and TRBJ2-5, the complete variable domain is KAGVTQTPRYLIKTRGQQVTLSCSPISGHRSVSWYQQTPGQGLQFLFEYFSETQRNKGNFPGRFSGRQFSNSRSEMNVSTLELGDSALYLCASSLSGVPQETQYFGPGTRLLVL.

This chain links TRBV7-9 with TRBJ2-6, with a tentative D call TRBD2 (5 bases). V dropped 2 bases and J dropped 0 bases, with 14 bases sitting between them. Germline V gives CDR1 SEHNR, CDR2 FQNEAQ (reference sequence). This CDR3 spans 18 amino acids. Written as DNA, the CDR3 is TGTGCCAGCAGCTTATGGCCTAGCACTAGCTCTGGGGCCAACGTCCTGACTTTC. Encoded protein: CASSLWPSTSSGANVLTF.

A note on this clone: Other DNA sequences within the sample encode an identical CDR3. V gene TRBV6-5 combines with J gene TRBJ1-5; D is possibly TRBD1 (5 bases). Trimming left V 4 bases short and J 3 bases short, with 7 bases between. The CDR3 is 13 residues long. Germline V gene data show CDR1 as MNHEY and CDR2 as SVGAGI. In nucleotides, the CDR3 is TGTGCCAGCAGTTGGGGCCCCAATCAGCCCCAGCATTTT. This encodes CASSWGPNQPQHF.

This chain uses TRBV5-1 with TRBJ2-6, with TRBD1 identical over 7 bases. Losses at the gene ends were 6 bases for V and 0 bases for J; bases not matched to a gene: 9. In germline, CDR1 is SGHRS, CDR2 YFSETQ. CDR3 length: 17 residues. CDR3 loop: CASMVSSGGSGANVLTF. CDR3 sequence (DNA): TGCGCCAGCATGGTGTCTTCAGGGGGCTCTGGGGCCAACGTCCTGACTTTC.

The chain carries TRBV19 and TRBJ1-1, with TRBD1 matching 10 bases. J gave up 0 bases and V 0 bases, and 16 bases lay outside the gene matches. Germline-derived CDR1 and CDR2 are LNHDA and SQIVND (reference sequence). The CDR3 runs 21 residues. This CDR3 is CASSIEGLGDRGGILNTEAFF. The CDR3 DNA sequence: TGTGCCAGTAGTATAGAAGGGCTCGGGGACAGGGGAGGGATTTTGAACACTGAAGCTTTCTTT. The complete variable domain, with remaining parts taken from reference TRBV19 and TRBJ1-1, reads DGGITQSPKYLFRKEGQNVTLSCEQNLNHDAMYWYRQDPGQGLRLIYYSQIVNDFQKGDIAEGYSVSREKKESFPLTVTSAQKNPTAFYLCASSIEGLGDRGGILNTEAFFGQGTRLTVV.

The chain links TRBV13 to TRBJ2-1; 7 nucleotides match TRBD2. The V gene end was trimmed by 2 bases and the J gene end by 8 bases; junction bases not matched to a gene: 3. Germline V CDR1 and CDR2: PRHDT, FYEKMQ (reference sequence). The CDR3 is 13 amino acids. Here the CDR3 DNA reads TGTGCCAGCAGCTTACAAGGGAGGGATGAGCAGTTCTTC. Amino acid sequence: CASSLQGRDEQFF.

The CDR3 sequence: CAISERWDTNYGYTF. The CDR3 DNA is TGTGCCATCAGTGAGCGCTGGGACACTAACTATGGCTACACCTTC. The chain is built from TRBV10-3 and TRBJ1-2; tentatively, D is TRBD1 (6 bases). The CDR3 is made up of 15 amino acids. The V gene lost 2 bases and the J gene lost 0 bases, with 10 bases spanning the gap. Per the germline V gene, CDR1 is ENHRY and CDR2 is SYGVKD.

The J gene is TRBJ1-5, the V gene TRBV7-9; a possible D gene is TRBD1 (6 bases). V lost 5 bases to trimming and J lost 4 bases, with 12 bases between them. CDR1 and CDR2 (germline): SEHNR, FQNEAQ (reference sequence). This CDR3 region has 14 residues. CDR3 DNA sequence: TGTGCCAGCAGCATGATAGGGGGTAATCAGCCCCAGCATTTT. Protein: CASSMIGGNQPQHF.

V is TRBV9 and J is TRBJ2-6; 8 bases map to TRBD1. With 3 bases clipped from V and 2 bases from J, the junction kept 4 bases outside the gene matches. Germline CDR1 reads SGDLS; CDR2 reads YYNGEE. CDR3 length equals 16 residues. CDR3 coding DNA: TGTGCCAGCAGCGCCGGGACAGGTCCTGGGGCCAACGTCCTGACTTTC. As protein: CASSAGTGPGANVLTF.

The chain joins TRBV10-3 to TRBJ1-1; D might be TRBD1 (5 bases). Trimming took 4 bases from V and 0 from J, leaving 12 bases between them. This CDR3 spans 15 amino acids. Germline lookup yields CDR1 ENHRY and CDR2 SYGVKD. CDR3 DNA sequence: TGTGCCATCAGTGTCGGATCAGGGATGAACACTGAAGCTTTCTTT. Translation: CAISVGSGMNTEAFF.

The J gene is TRBJ1-1, the V gene TRBV5-1, with 7 nucleotides matching TRBD1. With V trimmed by 4 bases and J by 3 bases, 6 bases remained unmatched. The germline CDR1 and CDR2 sequences are SGHRS and YFSETQ. CDR3 length equals 14 residues. Here the CDR3 DNA reads TGCGCCAGCAGCGCCGGGACAGACGACACTGAAGCTTTCTTT. It specifies CASSAGTDDTEAFF.

This clone has just one count. CDR3 loop: CASSQNHGAQGSYTF. The DNA for the CDR3 is TGCGCCAGCAGCCAGAACCATGGAGCCCAGGGGAGCTACACCTTC. The chain recombines TRBV4-1 with TRBJ1-2; tentatively, D is TRBD1 (6 bases). The germline V gene has CDR1 MGHRA and CDR2 YSYEKL. V was trimmed by 3 bases and J by 9 bases, leaving 20 bases between them. The CDR3 consists of 15 residues.

The chain recombines TRBV28 with TRBJ2-1; maybe TRBD2 (5 bases). V lost 3 bases, J lost 3 bases, and 6 bases lay in between. Germline lookup yields CDR1 MDHEN and CDR2 SYDVKM. The CDR3 contains 13 residues. CDR3 nucleotides: TGTGCCAGCAGTTTCCGGGACTACAATGAGCAGTTCTTC. The encoded protein is CASSFRDYNEQFF.

The V call is TRBV28, the J call TRBJ1-5; D call uncertain. In germline, CDR1 is MDHEN, CDR2 SYDVKM. V was shortened by 6 bases and J by 0 bases, with 18 bases between the two germline ends. This CDR3 has 17 amino acids. CDR3 in DNA: TGTGCCAGCAGCTCCGACGTGGCCGGAGCTAGCAATCAGCCCCAGCATTTT. This gives the protein CASSSDVAGASNQPQHF.

This clone appeared once. The chain has TRBV18 and TRBJ2-7; 9 bases line up with TRBD1. CDR1 is KGHSH and CDR2 is LQKENI in the germline V gene. V lost 3 bases, J lost 2 bases, and 2 bases stayed unmatched. CDR3 length equals 14 residues. The CDR3 DNA follows: TGTGCCAGCTCACCCGACAGGGGGACCTACGAGCAGTACTTC. It yields the protein CASSPDRGTYEQYF.

The V gene is TRBV5-6, the J gene TRBJ1-2, with D tentatively TRBD1 (5 bases). Germline V CDR1 and CDR2: SGHDT, YYEEEE. The CDR3 loop spans 16 amino acids. Trimming shortened V by 4 bases and J by 7 bases, and 23 bases separated the two germline ends. The CDR3 here is CASSVRDLYRAAGYTF. CDR3 bases: TGTGCCAGCAGCGTGCGGGACCTTTATAGGGCCGCTGGCTACACCTTC.

This chain connects TRBV13 to TRBJ2-7; 10 positions agree with TRBD1. Unmatched junction bases numbered 5, after V lost 4 bases and J lost 2 bases. The CDR3 runs 15 residues. CDR1 PRHDT and CDR2 FYEKMQ come from the germline V gene (reference sequence). The CDR3 is CASSSGQGKTYEQYF. For the CDR3, the DNA is TGTGCCAGCAGCTCGGGACAGGGGAAAACCTACGAGCAGTACTTC.

The rearrangement joins TRBV5-1 to TRBJ2-2, with D perhaps matching TRBD2 (6 bases). This CDR3 spans 13 amino acids. The V and J ends lost 4 bases and 7 bases respectively, with 11 bases between them. Germline V gene lookup returns CDR1 SGHRS and CDR2 YFSETQ. Here the CDR3 DNA reads TGCGCCAGCAGCCCGACGGAGGGCGGGGAGCTGTTTTTT. Translating it yields CASSPTEGGELFF.

This clone was seen only a few times. The chain links TRBV13 to TRBJ2-7; the D gene is possibly TRBD2 (6 bases). V was shortened by 1 base and J by 3 bases, with 13 bases between the two germline ends. CDR1 is PRHDT, CDR2 FYEKMQ, per germline (reference sequence). There are 15 residues in the CDR3. CDR3 coding DNA: TGTGCCAGCAGCTTAGCCGTTGGACTACACTACGAGCAGTACTTC. Protein: CASSLAVGLHYEQYF.

This clone was found once. V gene TRBV5-1 combines with J gene TRBJ2-1, with 10 bases matching TRBD2. The V and J ends lost 5 bases and 3 bases, in that order; junction bases with no gene match: 5. The CDR3 totals 15 residues. The V gene's germline CDR1 is SGHRS and CDR2 YFSETQ. CDR3 residues: CASRIAGGDYNEQFF. DNA of the CDR3: TGCGCCAGCAGGATAGCGGGAGGTGACTACAATGAGCAGTTCTTC.

This chain joins TRBV7-8 and TRBJ1-5, with a tentative D call TRBD1 (5 bases). The length of the CDR3 is 15 residues. The V gene lost 2 bases and the J gene lost 2 bases, with 10 bases spanning the gap. In germline, CDR1 is SGHVS, CDR2 FQNEAQ. The CDR3 DNA reads as TGTGCCAGCAGCTTAACAGGAAGTGGCAATCAGCCCCAGCATTTT. Protein sequence: CASSLTGSGNQPQHF.

This sequence joins TRBV13 and TRBJ2-7, with a weak D call TRBD2 (6 bases). Trimming left V 5 bases short and J 2 bases short, with 16 bases between. This CDR3 has 15 amino acids. CDR1 is PRHDT, CDR2 FYEKMQ, per germline (reference sequence). In DNA form, the CDR3 reads TGTGCCAGCAGCGCCGATTTCGCGGGGCCCTACGAGCAGTACTTC. It specifies CASSADFAGPYEQYF. Full variable domain (rest looked up from reference TRBV13 and TRBJ2-7): AAGVIQSPRHLIKEKRETATLKCYPIPRHDTVYWYQQGPGQDPQFLISFYEKMQSDKGSIPDRFSAQQFSDYHSELNMSSLELGDSALYFCASSADFAGPYEQYFGPGTRLTVT.

This clone was seen a handful of times. This sequence joins TRBV4-1 and TRBJ1-6; D may be TRBD1 (5 bases). Per the germline V gene, CDR1 is MGHRA and CDR2 is YSYEKL. The V end lost 4 bases, the J end lost 9 bases, and 13 bases lay between the germline ends. This CDR3 has 14 amino acids. CDR3 residues: CASSLFDSGSPLHF. CDR3 DNA sequence: TGCGCCAGCAGCCTCTTTGACAGTGGTTCACCCCTCCACTTT.

The chain uses TRBV7-3 and TRBJ1-1; a possible D gene is TRBD1 (5 bases). The CDR3 sequence is 13 residues long. CDR1 is SGHTA and CDR2 is FQGTGA in the germline V gene. V was pared by 5 bases and J by 1 base, with 8 bases between. DNA of the CDR3: TGTGCCAGCAGCGTACAGGCGAACACTGAAGCTTTCTTT. It is translated as CASSVQANTEAFF.

The J gene is TRBJ2-2, the V gene TRBV6-6; 7 positions match TRBD1. V was clipped by 6 bases and J by 4 bases; unmatched bases: 11. The germline V gene has CDR1 MNHNY and CDR2 SVGAGI (reference sequence). The CDR3 extends over 16 amino acids. CDR3 coding DNA: TGTGCCAGCAGCTTTACCGGGACAGTTATCACCGGGGAGCTGTTTTTT. As protein: CASSFTGTVITGELFF.

This clone was counted once. V usage is TRBV19 and J usage is TRBJ2-7; TRBD2 is a possible D gene (6 bases). This CDR3 is built from 15 residues. V lost 3 bases, J lost 1 base, and 13 bases lay in between. Per the germline V gene, CDR1 is LNHDA and CDR2 is SQIVND (reference sequence). In nucleotides, the CDR3 is TGTGCCAGTAGTATGACTGCGGGAAGGTCCTACGAGCAGTACTTC. Translating gives CASSMTAGRSYEQYF.

The chain couples TRBV28 to TRBJ1-1; 10 bases line up with TRBD1. From germline, CDR1 is MDHEN and CDR2 SYDVKM. The CDR3 length is 20 residues. After removal of 2 bases from V and 2 bases from J, the junction contained 17 bases not matched to a gene. The chain's CDR3 is CASSLEQSYPGQGSNTEAFF. CDR3 DNA sequence: TGTGCCAGCAGTTTAGAACAGTCTTATCCGGGACAGGGGTCAAACACTGAAGCTTTCTTT.

This chain connects TRBV13 to TRBJ2-7; 9 bases are a match to TRBD2. Per germline, CDR1 PRHDT and CDR2 FYEKMQ (reference sequence). The CDR3 totals 14 residues. V shed 0 bases, J shed 7 bases, and the junction held 4 bases outside the gene matches. The CDR3 protein is CASSLGAGGEEQYF. The CDR3 DNA reads TGTGCCAGCAGCTTAGGAGCGGGAGGCGAGGAGCAGTACTTC.

The chain is built from TRBV6-1 and TRBJ1-1; tentatively, D is TRBD1 (5 bases). There are 14 residues in the CDR3. CDR1 and CDR2 (germline): MNHNS, SASEGT. Trimming removed 1 base from V and 4 bases from J, with 10 bases in between. In nucleotides, the CDR3 is TGTGCCAGCAGTGAAGTTTCAGGGTCCACTGAAGCTTTCTTT. Protein product: CASSEVSGSTEAFF.